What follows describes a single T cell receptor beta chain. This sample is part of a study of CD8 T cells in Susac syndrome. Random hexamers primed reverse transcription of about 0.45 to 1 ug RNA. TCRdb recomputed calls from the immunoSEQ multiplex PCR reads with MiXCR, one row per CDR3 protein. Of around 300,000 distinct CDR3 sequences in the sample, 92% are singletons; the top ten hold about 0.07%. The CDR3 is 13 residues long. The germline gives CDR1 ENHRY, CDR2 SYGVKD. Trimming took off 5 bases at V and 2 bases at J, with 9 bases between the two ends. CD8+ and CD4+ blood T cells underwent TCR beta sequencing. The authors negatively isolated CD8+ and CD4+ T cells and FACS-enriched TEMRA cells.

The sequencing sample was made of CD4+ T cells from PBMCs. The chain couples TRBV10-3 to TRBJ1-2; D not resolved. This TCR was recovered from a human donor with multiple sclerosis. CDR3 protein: CAISLEENYGYTF. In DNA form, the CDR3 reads TGTGCCATCAGTTTGGAAGAAAACTATGGCTACACCTTC.